What follows are 28 T cell receptor beta chains derived from one specimen sequenced in a study of regulatory T cells in long-lasting Graves disease. As to time point: persistent/refractory GD, antithyroid drugs over 5 years with positive TRAb. From PBMCs, RNA was extracted and then used to make the TCR library. In building TCR beta libraries, iRepertoire HTBI primers were used together with Arm-PCR of CDR3 regions. Each CDR3 protein is one row after TCRdb ran MiXCR on the multiplex PCR reads. The sample shows approximately 400,000 distinct CDR3 sequences, less than 25% of them seen only once. The sample here was peripheral blood mononuclear cells (PBMCs), taken when the disease was refractory, from a patient treated with antithyroid drugs. Receptor source: a female donor with Graves disease.

This clonotype has more than one count but fewer than ten. The chain carries TRBV6-2 or TRBV6-3 and TRBJ1-1, with D perhaps TRBD1 (6 bases). This CDR3 comprises 14 residues. Looked up from germline, CDR1 is MNHEY and CDR2 is SVGEGT. Trimming left V 2 bases short and J 1 base short, with 8 bases between. The chain's CDR3 is CASSYRRGNTEAFF. The CDR3 region has the DNA TGTGCCAGCAGTTACCGCAGGGGGAACACTGAAGCTTTCTTT.

This clonotype showed up just a few times. This chain joins TRBV7-9 and TRBJ2-4; 11 nucleotides align to TRBD2. Germline CDR1 SEHNR, CDR2 FQNEAQ (reference sequence). V lost 2 bases to trimming and J lost 13 bases; unmatched junction nucleotides: 7. The CDR3 has 14 residues. The CDR3 DNA sequence: TGTGCCAGCAGCTTACCGGGACTAGCGGAGATACAGTACTTC. Amino acids: CASSLPGLAEIQYF. Using reference TRBV7-9 and TRBJ2-4 for the parts outside the CDR3, the full variable domain is DTGVSQNPRHKITKRGQNVTFRCDPISEHNRLYWYRQTLGQGPEFLTYFQNEAQLEKSRLLSDRFSAERPKGSFSTLEIQRTEQGDSAMYLCASSLPGLAEIQYFGAGTRLSVL.

The chain links TRBV7-8 to TRBJ1-1; 7 positions agree with TRBD1. The germline gives CDR1 SGHVS, CDR2 FQNEAQ. The length of the CDR3 is 19 residues. J lost 0 bases, V lost 1 base, and 14 bases had no gene match. The CDR3 region is CASSLGQTGWGQLNTEAFF. The DNA of the CDR3 is TGTGCCAGCAGCTTAGGGCAAACAGGATGGGGACAGTTGAACACTGAAGCTTTCTTT.

The chain has TRBV7-2 and TRBJ2-3; 7 nucleotides match TRBD2. There are 15 residues in the CDR3. CDR1 SGHTA and CDR2 FQGNSA come from the germline V gene. V dropped 2 bases and J dropped 6; count of bases not matched to a gene: 8. As DNA, the CDR3 is TGTGCCAGCAGCTTATTGCTGACTAGCTGGGATACGCAGTATTTT. Translated: CASSLLLTSWDTQYF.

This clonotype was seen at least ten times. One junction end disagrees with the germline gene, perhaps due to a read error. The chain carries TRBV5-1 and TRBJ2-7; D tentatively fits TRBD1 or TRBD2 (5 bases each). From germline, CDR1 is SGHRS and CDR2 YFSETQ. The CDR3 is made up of 14 amino acids. This CDR3 reads CASSLGTSTYEQYF. CDR3 bases: TGTGCCAGCAGCTTAGGGACGTCTACCTACGAGCAGTACTTC.

The chain uses TRBV9 and TRBJ2-5, with D maybe TRBD2 (6 bases). V was cut by 4 bases and J by 0 bases, with 10 bases left in between. The length of the CDR3 is 14 residues. Germline loops: CDR1 SGDLS, CDR2 YYNGEE. In DNA, the CDR3 is TGTGCCAGCAGCACCCGGGGGTACCAAGAGACCCAGTACTTC. Amino acids: CASSTRGYQETQYF.

This clonotype was observed at least ten times. The rearrangement links TRBV6-5 to TRBJ2-7; TRBD2 agrees at 12 bases. The CDR3 loop spans 18 amino acids. From germline, CDR1 is MNHEY and CDR2 SVGAGI. Unmatched junction bases numbered 10, after V lost 4 bases and J lost 0 bases. The CDR3 protein is CASSFRGLAGISSYEQYF. DNA for the CDR3: TGTGCCAGCAGTTTTCGCGGACTAGCGGGAATCAGCTCCTACGAGCAGTACTTC.

The J gene is TRBJ1-2, the V gene TRBV20-1, with TRBD1 matching over 7 bases. The J segment lost 4 bases and the V segment lost 1 base, leaving 12 bases of the junction unmatched. Germline V gene data show CDR1 as DFQATT and CDR2 as SNEGSKA (reference sequence). This CDR3 spans 16 amino acids. CDR3 in amino acids: CSARGRQGAPLYGYTF. For the CDR3, the DNA is TGCAGTGCTAGAGGTCGACAGGGCGCCCCTCTCTATGGCTACACCTTC.

This clonotype was found a few times. The rearrangement joins TRBV6-1 to TRBJ2-1, with 10 bases lining up with TRBD1. From germline, CDR1 is MNHNS and CDR2 SASEGT. The CDR3 sequence is 13 residues long. With 8 bases clipped from V and 3 bases from J, the junction kept 1 base outside the gene matches. CDR3 bases: TGTGCCAGCCGGACAGGGGGCTACAATGAGCAGTTCTTC. This sequence encodes CASRTGGYNEQFF.

There are a few counts of this clonotype. A single base separates this from a much larger clone, so it may be a read error. This chain uses TRBV2 with TRBJ1-2; 9 positions match TRBD1. The germline gives CDR1 SNHLY, CDR2 FYNNEI. The CDR3 consists of 14 residues. The CDR3 coding sequence is TGTGCCAGCAGAGCGGGGACAGGGAGCTATGGCCACACCTTC. The encoded protein is CASRAGTGSYGHTF.

This clonotype occurred a few times. This chain connects TRBV2 to TRBJ1-1; a possible D gene is TRBD1 (6 bases). There are 11 residues in the CDR3. Germline CDR1 is SNHLY and CDR2 is FYNNEI. Trimming cost V 8 bases and J 5 bases, with 9 bases left between them. CDR3: CASLGATEAFF. As DNA, the CDR3 is TGTGCCAGCTTGGGGGCAACTGAAGCTTTCTTT.

This clonotype was seen at least ten times. V and J are TRBV7-2 and TRBJ2-4; TRBD2 matches at 12 bases. This CDR3 spans 15 amino acids. Germline loops: CDR1 SGHTA, CDR2 FQGNSA. Unmatched junction bases numbered 5, after V lost 5 bases and J lost 6 bases. CDR3 DNA: TGTGCCAGCAGCATCACTAGCGGGAGGCGAAACATTCAGTACTTC. Its protein product is CASSITSGRRNIQYF. Using reference TRBV7-2 and TRBJ2-4 for the parts outside the CDR3, the full variable domain is GAGVSQSPSNKVTEKGKDVELRCDPISGHTALYWYRQSLGQGLEFLIYFQGNSAPDKSGLPSDRFSAERTGGSVSTLTIQRTQQEDSAVYLCASSITSGRRNIQYFGAGTRLSVL.

This clonotype was detected ten times or more. The chain has TRBV27 and TRBJ1-2; D not certain. Germline V lookup: CDR1 MNHEY, CDR2 SMNVEV (reference sequence). The V end was cut by 5 bases, the J end by 7 bases, with 5 bases between. The CDR3 consists of 10 residues. The CDR3 sequence is CASSRGGYTF. CDR3 nucleotides: TGTGCCAGCAGTCGAGGTGGCTACACCTTC.

The genes are TRBV2 and TRBJ2-7; D is unclear. This CDR3 comprises 13 residues. V was cut by 7 bases and J by 0 bases, with 10 bases left in between. In germline, CDR1 is SNHLY, CDR2 FYNNEI. CDR3 in DNA: TGTGCCAGCAAGAATCGGACCTCCTACGAGCAGTACTTC. Encoded protein: CASKNRTSYEQYF. The full variable domain, rest sourced from reference TRBV2 and TRBJ2-7, is EPEVTQTPSHQVTQMGQEVILRCVPISNHLYFYWYRQILGQKVEFLVSFYNNEISEKSEIFDDQFSVERPDGSNFTLKIRSTKLEDSAMYFCASKNRTSYEQYFGPGTRLTVT.

Note on this clonotype: A much larger clone sits a single nucleotide away, making a read error possible. The chain combines TRBV2 with TRBJ1-2; TRBD1 matches at 7 bases. Germline V gene sequence: CDR1 SNHLY, CDR2 FYNNEI. V was clipped by 9 bases and J by 8 bases; unmatched bases: 12. CDR3 size: 13 residues. The CDR3 nucleotides are TGTGCCAGAAACTTACAGGGGAAACCGGGCTACACCTTC. It translates to CARNLQGKPGYTF.

V usage is TRBV20-1 and J usage is TRBJ1-6; unclear D gene. Germline loops: CDR1 DFQATT, CDR2 SNEGSKA (reference sequence). This CDR3 region has 14 residues. Trimming pared 1 base from V and 9 bases from J, leaving 13 bases between. CDR3 residues: CSARVDHRASPLHF. Written as DNA, the CDR3 is TGCAGTGCTAGAGTAGACCATAGGGCTTCACCCCTCCACTTT.

This clonotype was detected ten times or more. The chain uses TRBV6-1 and TRBJ1-4, with D tentatively TRBD1 (6 bases). Germline-derived CDR1 and CDR2 are MNHNS and SASEGT. The CDR3 runs 15 residues. V shed 3 bases and J shed 8 bases, with 16 bases lying between them. The CDR3 loop is CASSELSGGKEKLFF. CDR3 in DNA: TGTGCCAGCAGTGAGCTTTCCGGGGGCAAGGAAAAACTGTTTTTT.

This clonotype was recorded at least ten times. The chain is built from TRBV30 and TRBJ1-2; 7 bases agree with TRBD1. Unmatched junction bases numbered 17, after V lost 3 bases and J lost 4 bases. The CDR3 consists of 17 residues. The germline gives CDR1 GTSNPN, CDR2 SVGIG (reference sequence). DNA for the CDR3: TGTGCCTGGAGAGGAAGGGACAGTGGATTCGGGGGCTATGGCTACACCTTC. It encodes CAWRGRDSGFGGYGYTF. The whole variable domain, filled in from reference TRBV30 and TRBJ1-2, reads SQTIHQWPATLVQPVGSPLSLECTVEGTSNPNLYWYRQAAGRGLQLLFYSVGIGQISSEVPQNLSASRPQDRQFILSSKKLLLSDSGFYLCAWRGRDSGFGGYGYTFGSGTRLTVV.

The gene calls are TRBV2 and TRBJ2-3, with 9 nucleotides matching TRBD2. Germline-derived CDR1 and CDR2 are SNHLY and FYNNEI. The length of the CDR3 is 14 residues. J lost 6 bases, V lost 4 bases, and 5 bases had no gene match. The CDR3: CASSVAGGPDTQYF. CDR3 bases: TGTGCCAGCAGTGTGGCGGGAGGGCCCGATACGCAGTATTTT. The entire variable domain, with the rest obtained from reference TRBV2 and TRBJ2-3, is as follows: EPEVTQTPSHQVTQMGQEVILRCVPISNHLYFYWYRQILGQKVEFLVSFYNNEISEKSEIFDDQFSVERPDGSNFTLKIRSTKLEDSAMYFCASSVAGGPDTQYFGPGTRLTVL.

This clonotype was seen more than once but under ten times. This chain links TRBV5-6 with TRBJ1-4, with D possibly matching TRBD1 (5 bases). V was clipped by 2 bases and J by 2 bases, with 13 bases between them. Germline V gene sequence: CDR1 SGHDT, CDR2 YYEEEE. CDR3 length: 16 residues. The CDR3 DNA reads TGTGCCAGCAGCTTCAGGGAGCTGGGGACTAATGAAAAACTGTTTTTT. Residues: CASSFRELGTNEKLFF.

There are many counts of this clonotype. The gene calls are TRBV5-1 and TRBJ1-1; no firm D call. The CDR3 runs 15 residues. Per the germline V gene, CDR1 is SGHRS and CDR2 is YFSETQ. V shed 0 bases and J shed 1 base, with 10 bases lying between them. CDR3 sequence reads: CASSLDGRTNTEAFF. The DNA for the CDR3 is TGCGCCAGCAGCTTGGATGGGCGGACGAACACTGAAGCTTTCTTT.

This clonotype was seen more than once but under ten times. The chain links TRBV5-1 to TRBJ1-1; 7 positions match TRBD1. Germline values: CDR1 SGHRS, CDR2 YFSETQ. Unmatched junction bases numbered 3, after V lost 0 bases and J lost 7 bases. The CDR3 has 13 residues. The CDR3 bases are TGCGCCAGCAGCTTGGAGGGGGCTATTGAAGCTTTCTTT. It encodes CASSLEGAIEAFF.

The V call is TRBV9, the J call TRBJ1-4, with a possible D match to TRBD1 (5 bases). The CDR3 sequence is 15 residues long. Germline V gene data show CDR1 as SGDLS and CDR2 as YYNGEE. V lost 4 bases to trimming and J lost 3 bases, with 13 bases between them. CDR3 coding DNA: TGTGCCAGCAGCCAAGGTGGGGGACCTAATGAAAAACTGTTTTTT. Protein product: CASSQGGGPNEKLFF.

Many counts were recorded for this clonotype. J is TRBJ2-7 and V is TRBV6-1; 14 bases map to TRBD2. The CDR3 is 17 amino acids. Trimming took 6 bases from V and 7 from J; bases not matched to a gene: 14. Germline-derived CDR1 and CDR2 are MNHNS and SASEGT. The CDR3 DNA is TGTGCCAGCAGGGATCCGGGACTAGCGGGAGTAGGCGGGGAGCAGTACTTC. Amino acids: CASRDPGLAGVGGEQYF.

This clonotype was seen a few times. V usage is TRBV7-2 and J usage is TRBJ1-2; TRBD1 might be the D (6 bases). Germline V gene data show CDR1 as SGHTA and CDR2 as FQGNSA. This CDR3 contains 14 residues. The V end was cut by 3 bases, the J end by 6 bases, with 14 bases between. DNA of the CDR3: TGTGCCAGCAGCTTGACGGGGGCGTATAATGGCTACACCTTC. Protein product: CASSLTGAYNGYTF. The full variable domain, completed using reference TRBV7-2 and TRBJ1-2, is GAGVSQSPSNKVTEKGKDVELRCDPISGHTALYWYRQSLGQGLEFLIYFQGNSAPDKSGLPSDRFSAERTGGSVSTLTIQRTQQEDSAVYLCASSLTGAYNGYTFGSGTRLTVV.

The CDR3 protein is CASSQSSISGANVLTF. CDR3 DNA: TGTGCCAGCAGCCAGTCCTCCATATCTGGGGCCAACGTCCTGACTTTC. The chain has TRBV3-1 and TRBJ2-6; unclear D gene. The germline CDR1 and CDR2 sequences are LGHDT and YNNKEL (reference sequence). Trimming stripped 3 bases from V and 1 base from J, with 10 bases between. The CDR3 is 16 residues long.

The chain uses TRBV9 and TRBJ2-7, with TRBD2 matching over 7 bases. Germline CDR1 and CDR2: SGDLS and YYNGEE. The CDR3 covers 16 residues. Trimming took 4 bases from V and 3 from J; bases not matched to a gene: 13. The CDR3 reads CASSTNAGLADYEQYF. CDR3 coding DNA: TGTGCCAGCAGCACCAACGCTGGCCTAGCGGACTACGAGCAGTACTTC. The full variable domain, with the rest looked up from reference TRBV9 and TRBJ2-7, is DSGVTQTPKHLITATGQRVTLRCSPRSGDLSVYWYQQSLDQGLQFLIQYYNGEERAKGNILERFSAQQFPDLHSELNLSSLELGDSALYFCASSTNAGLADYEQYFGPGTRLTVT.

Turning to this clonotype: This may arise from a read error, as a much more abundant clone is one base away. The chain recombines TRBV28 with TRBJ2-5; 8 bases map to TRBD1. The germline gives CDR1 MDHEN, CDR2 SYDVKM. The CDR3 is 14 amino acids. The CDR3 loop reads CVSSAGHRGYTQYF. The CDR3 DNA sequence: TGTGTCAGCAGTGCGGGCCACAGGGGGTATACCCAGTACTTC.